The 26 T cell receptor beta chains below were found in one sample sequenced in a study of control samples from healthy donors and cancer patients. This table comes from immunoSEQ multiplex PCR, and its TCRdb copy is limited to in-frame clones, with some not included. The sample has about 170,000 clones; 88% are singletons. Sequencing was done on a sample of blood. Every receptor here comes from a woman in her 30s in good health.

This chain connects TRBV7-2 to TRBJ1-2, with a weak D call TRBD1 (6 bases). The CDR3 has 13 amino acids. Germline V gene lookup returns CDR1 SGHTA and CDR2 FQGNSA. The V and J ends lost 8 bases and 8 bases respectively, with 18 bases between them. Here the CDR3 reads CASRPGGPQGYTF. The DNA of the CDR3 is TGTGCCAGCCGGCCCGGGGGGCCTCAGGGCTACACCTTC.

The chain joins TRBV10-3 to TRBJ2-5; 14 bases are shared with TRBD2. From germline, CDR1 is ENHRY and CDR2 SYGVKD. The trim removed 3 bases at V and 5 bases at J, leaving 2 bases unmatched. The CDR3 length is 15 residues. The CDR3 nucleotides are TGTGCCATCAGTGATGGGACTAGCGGGGGCGAGACCCAGTACTTC. Translated, it gives CAISDGTSGGETQYF.

J is TRBJ1-6 and V is TRBV6-5; D unclear. Germline-derived CDR1 and CDR2 are MNHEY and SVGAGI. With 5 bases removed from V and 10 bases from J, the gap between germline ends came to 15 bases. The CDR3 runs 14 residues. Written as DNA, the CDR3 is TGTGCCAGCAGTCCTTCGGGTATTTCCTCACCCCTCCACTTT. Amino acid sequence: CASSPSGISSPLHF.

V is TRBV27 and J is TRBJ2-7; perhaps TRBD2 as D (5 bases). The CDR3 totals 12 residues. Germline V gives CDR1 MNHEY, CDR2 SMNVEV (reference sequence). Trimming shortened V by 5 bases and J by 6 bases, and 11 bases separated the two germline ends. Here the CDR3 DNA reads TGTGCCAGCAGTGACCGCGGAGGCGAGCAGTACTTC. Amino acids: CASSDRGGEQYF.

The V gene is TRBV5-6, the J gene TRBJ1-1; D is unclear. CDR3 length equals 14 residues. CDR1 is SGHDT, CDR2 YYEEEE, per germline. The ends were cut back, 2 bases at V and 4 bases at J, with 12 bases in the middle. The CDR3 coding sequence is TGTGCCAGCAGCTTCGGACTAGGGTTCACTGAAGCTTTCTTT. Encoded protein: CASSFGLGFTEAFF.

The chain recombines TRBV4-2 with TRBJ2-3; 15 nucleotides match TRBD2. The CDR3 consists of 18 residues. Germline V gene sequence: CDR1 LGHNA, CDR2 YNFKEQ. The trim removed 4 bases at V and 6 bases at J, leaving 11 bases unmatched. The CDR3 reads CASSPRTSGGAAGDTQYF. The CDR3 DNA follows: TGTGCCAGCAGCCCGCGGACTAGCGGGGGGGCCGCGGGGGATACGCAGTATTTT.

This clone came up once. The V gene is TRBV11-3, the J gene TRBJ2-3, with a weak D call TRBD2 (6 bases). In germline, CDR1 is SGHNT, CDR2 YENEEA. This CDR3 has 17 residues. V gave up 2 bases and J gave up 0 bases, with 15 bases separating them. CDR3 amino acids: CASSLLAGPYSTDTQYF. The CDR3 DNA reads as TGTGCCAGCAGCTTATTGGCGGGGCCGTATAGCACAGATACGCAGTATTTT.

CDR3 sequence: CASSDTGVSTKNIQYF. For the CDR3, the DNA is TGTGCCAGCAGTGATACAGGGGTTTCAACCAAAAACATTCAGTACTTC. This sequence joins TRBV6-1 and TRBJ2-4; 7 bases agree with TRBD1. J lost 2 bases, V lost 3 bases, and 7 bases had no gene match. There are 16 residues in the CDR3. CDR1 is MNHNS, CDR2 SASEGT, per germline.

Comment on this clone: Other DNA sequences in this specimen translate into the identical CDR3. This chain connects TRBV29-1 to TRBJ1-2; 8 bases are a match to TRBD1. The CDR3 is made up of 11 amino acids. Losses at the gene ends were 5 bases for V and 4 bases for J; bases not matched to a gene: 0. Looked up from germline, CDR1 is SQVTM and CDR2 is ANQGSEA. In DNA, the CDR3 is TGCAGCGTTACAGGGGGCTATGGCTACACCTTC. Encoded protein: CSVTGGYGYTF.

The gene calls are TRBV3-1 (or the pseudogene TRBV3-2) and TRBJ2-5; D possibly corresponds to TRBD2 (5 bases). V lost 2 bases and J 2 bases, leaving 18 bases between the germline ends. Germline V gene data show CDR1 as LGHDT and CDR2 as YNNKEL (reference sequence). The CDR3 sequence is 17 residues long. This CDR3 reads CASSQSLGRAGQETQYF. The CDR3, as DNA: TGTGCCAGCAGCCAATCATTAGGGCGGGCCGGTCAAGAGACCCAGTACTTC.

The rearrangement links TRBV27 to TRBJ2-1, with TRBD2 matching 11 bases. Germline CDR1 MNHEY, CDR2 SMNVEV (reference sequence). The trim removed 4 bases at V and 1 base at J, leaving 9 bases unmatched. The CDR3 covers 18 residues. CDR3 bases: TGTGCCAGCAGTTCCCGGAAAACTAGCGGGAGTTCCTACAATGAGCAGTTCTTC. This encodes CASSSRKTSGSSYNEQFF.

To note about this clone: Germline is not matched at one junction end, which may reflect a read error. This chain joins TRBV5-6 and TRBJ2-3, with a weak D call TRBD2 (6 bases). Germline V gene lookup returns CDR1 SGHDT and CDR2 YYEEEE. This CDR3 is 15 amino acids long. CDR3 loop: CASNLNGGDTDTQYF. In DNA form, the CDR3 reads TGTGCCAGCAACTTGAATGGCGGGGATACAGATACGCAGTATTTT.

The chain combines TRBV27 with TRBJ1-2, with unresolved D. V dropped 2 bases and J dropped 0 bases, with 10 bases sitting between them. This CDR3 comprises 15 residues. Germline lookup yields CDR1 MNHEY and CDR2 SMNVEV (reference sequence). CDR3 nucleotide sequence: TGTGCCAGCAGTTTAAATGGCCAGCCTAACTATGGCTACACCTTC. This translates into CASSLNGQPNYGYTF.

This chain uses TRBV27 with TRBJ1-2; a weak D match, TRBD1 (6 bases). Trimming cost V 4 bases and J 6 bases, with 18 bases left between them. CDR1 is MNHEY and CDR2 is SMNVEV in the germline V gene (reference sequence). CDR3 length equals 15 residues. CDR3 loop: CASSSNRVFVHGYTF. In nucleotides, the CDR3 is TGTGCCAGCAGTTCGAACAGGGTTTTTGTCCATGGCTACACCTTC.

This chain uses TRBV7-9 with TRBJ1-1; D call uncertain. The ends were cut back, 1 base at V and 7 bases at J, with 13 bases in the middle. This CDR3 spans 14 amino acids. Looked up from germline, CDR1 is SEHNR and CDR2 is FQNEAQ (reference sequence). The CDR3, as DNA: TGTGCCAGCAGCTTAGAAGCGCGGGCCTTTGAAGCTTTCTTT. This encodes CASSLEARAFEAFF.

Comment on this clone: Compared with germline, one end of the junction differs, possibly owing to a read error. The chain recombines TRBV5-1 with TRBJ1-6, with TRBD1 identical over 7 bases. Germline V gene lookup returns CDR1 SGHRS and CDR2 YFSETQ. The CDR3 has 15 amino acids. In DNA form, the CDR3 reads TGCGCCAGCAGTTTGGACAGGCCGAATAATTCACCCCTCCACTTT. It translates to CASSLDRPNNSPLHF.

This clone has just a few counts. V gene TRBV3-1 (or the pseudogene TRBV3-2) combines with J gene TRBJ2-7; 7 bases are a match to TRBD1. The CDR3 loop spans 15 amino acids. Germline assignment: CDR1 LGHDT and CDR2 YNNKEL (reference sequence). V lost 0 bases to trimming and J lost 10 bases; unmatched junction nucleotides: 12. CDR3 loop: CASSQEGQQIPRQYF. The CDR3 DNA is TGTGCCAGCAGCCAAGAGGGACAGCAAATCCCACGCCAGTACTTC.

The count of this clone is one. CDR3 nucleotides: TGTGCCAGCAACCCGACAGAAAGGGAGACCCAGTACTTC. It is translated as CASNPTERETQYF. V usage is TRBV28 and J usage is TRBJ2-5; possible D gene TRBD1, 5 bases. The V end lost 7 bases, the J end lost 5 bases, and 14 bases lay between the germline ends. Germline CDR1 reads MDHEN; CDR2 reads SYDVKM. The CDR3 totals 13 residues. Drawing the rest from reference TRBV28 and TRBJ2-5, the complete variable domain is DVKVTQSSRYLVKRTGEKVFLECVQDMDHENMFWYRQDPGLGLRLIYFSYDVKMKEKGDIPEGYSVSREKKERFSLILESASTNQTSMYLCASNPTERETQYFGPGTRLLVL.

The J gene is TRBJ2-7, the V gene TRBV2; TRBD2 agrees at 15 bases. Per germline, CDR1 SNHLY and CDR2 FYNNEI. J lost 4 bases, V lost 5 bases, and 3 bases had no gene match. The CDR3 has 15 residues. The CDR3 region is CASSTGLAGGYEQYF. The CDR3 DNA follows: TGTGCCAGCAGTACGGGACTAGCGGGAGGTTACGAGCAGTACTTC.

V usage is TRBV3-1 (or the pseudogene TRBV3-2) and J usage is TRBJ2-5; no firm D call. The V end was cut by 5 bases, the J end by 5 bases, with 12 bases between. Germline-derived CDR1 and CDR2 are LGHDT and YNNKEL (reference sequence). The CDR3 runs 13 residues. CDR3 loop: CASSASNWETQYF. The CDR3 DNA reads TGTGCCAGCAGCGCGTCCAATTGGGAGACCCAGTACTTC.

This sequence joins TRBV28 and TRBJ1-2; D unresolved. Germline V gives CDR1 MDHEN, CDR2 SYDVKM. V shed 2 bases and J shed 5 bases, with 9 bases lying between them. The CDR3 runs to 13 residues. The CDR3 sequence: CASSLTGQYGYTF. The CDR3 coding sequence is TGTGCCAGCAGTTTAACGGGCCAATATGGCTACACCTTC.

This clone was detected once. The J gene is TRBJ2-7, the V gene TRBV27; possible D gene TRBD2, 6 bases. V dropped 5 bases and J dropped 1 base, with 15 bases sitting between them. CDR1 and CDR2 from the germline V gene are MNHEY and SMNVEV (reference sequence). This CDR3 spans 15 amino acids. CDR3 nucleotide sequence: TGTGCCAGCAGTCTTAGCGGATCCTTATCCTACGAGCAGTACTTC. This codes for CASSLSGSLSYEQYF.

The CDR3 protein is CASSLAASSYEQYF. The CDR3 DNA reads TGTGCCAGCAGCTTAGCGGCCAGCTCCTACGAGCAGTACTTC. The chain recombines TRBV7-2 with TRBJ2-7; the D is unclear. This CDR3 comprises 14 residues. Germline V gene lookup returns CDR1 SGHTA and CDR2 FQGNSA. V was cut by 0 bases and J by 0 bases, with 6 bases left in between. The whole variable domain, remainder taken from reference TRBV7-2 and TRBJ2-7, is GAGVSQSPSNKVTEKGKDVELRCDPISGHTALYWYRQSLGQGLEFLIYFQGNSAPDKSGLPSDRFSAERTGGSVSTLTIQRTQQEDSAVYLCASSLAASSYEQYFGPGTRLTVT.

The count of this clone is one. This CDR3 is CASSPPEGEERTDTQYF. For the CDR3, the DNA is TGTGCCAGCAGCCCGCCAGAAGGGGAAGAACGCACAGATACGCAGTATTTT. The chain links TRBV11-3 to TRBJ2-3, with D possibly matching TRBD1 (5 bases). The V and J ends lost 5 bases and 1 base respectively, with 19 bases between them. Germline V gene lookup returns CDR1 SGHNT and CDR2 YENEEA. The CDR3 totals 17 residues.

V and J are TRBV27 and TRBJ1-1; tentatively, D is TRBD1 (5 bases). Germline values: CDR1 MNHEY, CDR2 SMNVEV (reference sequence). The CDR3 contains 17 residues. V gave up 7 bases and J gave up 0 bases, with 21 bases separating them. In DNA, the CDR3 is TGTGCCAGCACAACCTCTCGGGCAGGGCGGATGAACACTGAAGCTTTCTTT. Residues: CASTTSRAGRMNTEAFF.

V is TRBV5-1 and J is TRBJ2-1; the match to TRBD2 covers 10 bases. V was clipped by 2 bases and J by 9 bases; unmatched bases: 2. CDR3 length equals 13 residues. The V gene's germline CDR1 is SGHRS and CDR2 YFSETQ. The CDR3 DNA reads TGCGCCAGCAGCTTACTAGCGGGATTTGAGCAGTTCTTC. This sequence encodes CASSLLAGFEQFF. The whole variable domain, filled in from reference TRBV5-1 and TRBJ2-1, reads KAGVTQTPRYLIKTRGQQVTLSCSPISGHRSVSWYQQTPGQGLQFLFEYFSETQRNKGNFPGRFSGRQFSNSRSEMNVSTLELGDSALYLCASSLLAGFEQFFGPGTRLTVL.